Listed below are T cell receptor beta chains from one sample, sequenced in a study of blood T cell repertoires in COVID-19. Some clones are missing from TCRdb's copy, which holds only in-frame ones; the method was immunoSEQ multiplex PCR. Here the sample spans 200,000 to 250,000 clones, roughly 80% being singletons. The sample consisted of peripheral blood. These receptors all come from a woman aged 80 or over with COVID-19, enrolled during active disease. CDR3s include the opening cysteine and the closing phenylalanine or tryptophan. The D gene is left open where the match is weak. A clone size is listed for some rows: how often the clone was seen (once, few, many), or a class if it is expanded.

d_gene	v_gene	j_gene	abundance	CDR3aa	CDR3nt
NA	TRBV20-1	TRBJ1-6	once	CSASRGSSYNSPLHF	TGCAGTGCTAGTAGGGGGAGCTCCTATAATTCACCCCTCCACTTT
NA	TRBV3-1/TRBV3-2	TRBJ2-5	once	CASTFGKGRETQYF	TGTGCCAGCACCTTCGGCAAGGGGCGGGAGACCCAGTACTTC
NA	TRBV5-1	TRBJ2-2	NA	CASSLVTGTPKELFF	TGCGCCAGCAGCTTGGTAACGGGAACACCGAAGGAGCTGTTTTTT
TRBD1	TRBV6-5	TRBJ1-4	NA	CASSPTNRQGVIF	TGTGCCAGCAGTCCCACTAATAGACAGGGGGTGATTTTT
NA	TRBV19	TRBJ2-7	NA	CASSGRTVGWDEQYF	TGTGCCAGTAGTGGCCGGACAGTAGGATGGGACGAGCAGTACTTC
NA	TRBV12-3/TRBV12-4	TRBJ2-1	NA	CASRSNWGDEQFF	TGTGCCAGCAGATCTAACTGGGGCGATGAGCAGTTCTTC
TRBD1	TRBV7-9	TRBJ2-7	few	CASIPGQGSYEQYF	TGTGCCAGCATCCCGGGACAGGGGTCCTACGAGCAGTACTTC
NA	TRBV30	TRBJ1-1	once	CAWSRGTLNTEAFF	TGTGCCTGGAGTAGGGGGACGCTGAACACTGAAGCTTTCTTT
NA	TRBV12-5	TRBJ2-2	NA	CASRLEYTGELFF	TGTGCTAGTAGACTCGAATACACCGGGGAGCTGTTTTTT
NA	TRBV7-9	TRBJ1-1	NA	CASSFGGEAFF	TGTGCCAGCAGCTTCGGAGGAGAAGCTTTCTTT
TRBD1	TRBV28	TRBJ1-4	NA	CASLNRGRAEKLFF	TGTGCCAGCTTGAACAGGGGGCGAGCGGAAAAACTGTTTTTT
TRBD1	TRBV5-1	TRBJ1-4	NA	CASSIQGAEEKLFF	TGCGCCAGCAGCATCCAGGGGGCCGAGGAAAAACTGTTTTTT
TRBD1	TRBV18	TRBJ1-5	NA	CASSKGQTLNQPQHF	TGTGCCAGCTCAAAGGGACAGACCCTTAATCAGCCCCAGCATTTT
TRBD2	TRBV19	TRBJ2-2	NA	CASKGVSSGRDTGELFF	TGTGCCAGTAAGGGGGTTTCGAGCGGGAGGGACACCGGGGAGCTGTTTTTT
NA	TRBV18	TRBJ2-7	once	CASSPTASYEQHF	TGTGCCAGCTCACCGACAGCATCCTACGAGCAGCACTTC
NA	TRBV4-2	TRBJ1-4	NA	CASSRTLGGADEKLFF	TGTGCCAGCAGCCGGACCCTTGGGGGGGCGGATGAAAAACTGTTTTTT
NA	TRBV5-6	TRBJ1-1	NA	CASSLRGSPTEAFF	TGTGCCAGCAGCTTGCGTGGGAGTCCCACTGAAGCTTTCTTT
TRBD1	TRBV5-1	TRBJ1-1	NA	CASSLGTGYGINTEAFF	TGCGCCAGCAGCTTAGGGACAGGGTACGGGATAAACACTGAAGCTTTCTTT
NA	TRBV19	TRBJ1-4	NA	CASREIAATNEKLFF	TGTGCCAGTAGGGAAATAGCGGCAACTAATGAAAAACTGTTTTTT
NA	TRBV7-3	TRBJ2-3	NA	CASSPTRNLAMQYF	TGTGCCAGCAGCCCCACTCGCAACCTAGCGATGCAGTATTTT
TRBD2	TRBV5-1	TRBJ2-5	NA	CASSLLAGIESETQYF	TGCGCCAGCAGCCTCTTAGCGGGTATAGAATCGGAGACCCAGTACTTC
NA	TRBV28	TRBJ2-1	NA	CASSLFQGEQFF	TGTGCCAGCAGTTTATTTCAGGGTGAGCAGTTCTTC
NA	TRBV19	TRBJ1-1	few	CASSMVGGNTEAFF	TGTGCCAGTAGTATGGTAGGGGGGAACACTGAAGCTTTCTTT
NA	TRBV5-1	TRBJ1-1	NA	CASSLGVAGGGTEAFF	TGCGCCAGCAGCTTGGGGGTAGCGGGTGGCGGGACTGAAGCTTTCTTT
NA	TRBV10-3	TRBJ1-5	few	CATARAGGNQPQHF	TGTGCCACCGCGCGGGCGGGTGGCAATCAGCCCCAGCATTTT